This T cell receptor (beta chain) emerged from a study of T cell changes during pregnancy in multiple sclerosis. CDR1 is KGHSH and CDR2 is LQKENI in the germline V gene. The CDR3 totals 15 residues. Trimming at V came to 6 bases and at J to 4 bases, leaving 10 bases not matched to a gene. The repertoire was sequenced with immunoSEQ multiplex PCR; TCRdb's copy has only in-frame clones and lacks some. The sample lists about 52,000 clones, 90% to 95% occurring once. This TCR came from a female donor with multiple sclerosis, enrolled in a pregnancy study. V is TRBV18 and J is TRBJ1-2; 8 bases are a match to TRBD1. The sequencing here drew on CD4+ T cells from peripheral blood mononuclear cells, taken before pregnancy. The DNA of the CDR3 is TGTGCCAGCTCTTCCTTGGACAGGGTAATCTATGGCTACACCTTC. It encodes CASSSLDRVIYGYTF.